This T cell receptor (beta chain) was captured by sequencing in a study of T cell repertoires in cytomegalovirus infection. Study-wide background: Carrying CMV and the relevant HLA type showed in public TCR beta signatures.

The germline V gene encodes CDR1 SGHVS and CDR2 FNYEAQ. The V and J ends lost 1 base and 5 bases respectively, with 3 bases between them. This CDR3 contains 12 residues. MiXCR, applied by TCRdb to the reads, yields one record per CDR3 protein. The sample consists of 150,000 to 200,000 distinct CDR3 sequences, roughly a fifth of them appearing once. This clonotype was counted many times. Its antigen remains unidentified. Study-wide results and caveats: People with CMV and the relevant HLA were identified by cumulative public TCR beta family frequency. The ex vivo response was dominated by HLA-C-restricted CMV-specific TCR beta clonotypes.

The receptor's source is a human donor in good health (CMV status not recorded). Some clones in this sample may be carry-over from other donors' samples. Sequencing used PBMCs. The V gene is TRBV7-6, the J gene TRBJ2-1; D unresolved. The CDR3 sequence: CASSLVHNEQFF. The CDR3 DNA reads as TGTGCCAGCAGCTTAGTTCACAATGAGCAGTTCTTC.